One sample yielded the 9 T cell receptor beta chains listed below, sequenced in a study of OX40 agonist ivuxolimab in advanced cancers. Some clones are missing from TCRdb's copy, which holds only in-frame ones; the method was immunoSEQ multiplex PCR. Among some 70,000 clones listed, around 86% were seen once. Sequenced here: CD4+ or CD8+ T cells sorted from blood, sampled in a trial of the OX40 agonist ivuxolimab. Every receptor here comes from an adult with an advanced solid tumor such as melanoma, head and neck, liver or kidney cancer.

This clone was observed once. The chain recombines TRBV7-9 with TRBJ1-6; maybe TRBD1 (6 bases). V lost 3 bases and J lost 7, with 22 bases in between. This CDR3 has 18 amino acids. Germline V gives CDR1 SEHNR, CDR2 FQNEAQ (reference sequence). The CDR3 reads CASSFSLTTGSGNSPLHF. CDR3 coding DNA: TGTGCCAGCAGCTTCTCCCTAACTACAGGGTCCGGGAATTCACCCCTCCACTTT.

This clone was seen just once. J is TRBJ1-2 and V is TRBV9, with D possibly matching TRBD1 (5 bases). Trimming took off 4 bases at V and 5 bases at J, with 18 bases between the two ends. Germline V gives CDR1 SGDLS, CDR2 YYNGEE. This CDR3 is 15 amino acids long. In DNA form, the CDR3 reads TGTGCCAGCAGCCCCCTGGGGCAGGCGGAATATGGCTACACCTTC. As protein: CASSPLGQAEYGYTF.

This clone was seen more than once but under ten times. This chain connects TRBV9 to TRBJ1-1; tentative D call: TRBD1 (5 bases). V was trimmed by 4 bases and J by 1 base, leaving 8 bases between them. This CDR3 contains 13 residues. The germline V gene encodes CDR1 SGDLS and CDR2 YYNGEE. CDR3 sequence: CASSPGGNTEAFF. The CDR3 DNA reads TGTGCCAGCAGCCCGGGGGGGAACACTGAAGCTTTCTTT.

The CDR3 region is CASSFLAGNFEAFF. The CDR3 region has the DNA TGTGCCAGCAGCTTCCTTGCAGGAAACTTTGAAGCTTTCTTT. V is TRBV7-9 and J is TRBJ1-1; D not certain. Deletions cut 3 bases from V and 7 bases from J, with 15 bases between. CDR1 and CDR2 (germline): SEHNR, FQNEAQ (reference sequence). This CDR3 region has 14 residues.

This clone has only a few counts. The rearrangement uses TRBV2 and TRBJ1-2; the match to TRBD1 covers 7 bases. The junction had 6 bases not matched to a gene; V was cut back by 4 bases and J by 4 bases. Germline lookup yields CDR1 SNHLY and CDR2 FYNNEI. The CDR3 sequence is 14 residues long. The CDR3 region is CASSVQGPVYGYTF. The CDR3 bases are TGTGCCAGCAGTGTACAGGGGCCCGTCTATGGCTACACCTTC.

This clone has only one observation. The V and J genes are TRBV11-2 and TRBJ1-1; the D gene is possibly TRBD1 (6 bases). The germline V gene encodes CDR1 SGHAT and CDR2 FQNNGV. V was clipped by 7 bases and J by 0 bases, with 15 bases between them. This CDR3 has 15 residues. The CDR3 nucleotides are TGTGCCAGCAACAAAGGGGGTTGGATGAACACTGAAGCTTTCTTT. Its protein is CASNKGGWMNTEAFF.

This rearrangement joins TRBV15 to TRBJ1-2; TRBD1 is a possible D gene (6 bases). This CDR3 spans 13 amino acids. V was pared by 0 bases and J by 13 bases, with 15 bases between. CDR1 and CDR2 (germline): LNHNV, YYDKDF (reference sequence). Here the CDR3 reads CATSRDSTGSPTF. DNA of the CDR3: TGTGCCACCAGCAGAGATTCGACAGGTAGTCCCACCTTC.

The chain employs TRBV27 and TRBJ2-5; TRBD1 is a possible D gene (6 bases). Germline values: CDR1 MNHEY, CDR2 SMNVEV (reference sequence). Trimming stripped 2 bases from V and 2 bases from J, with 9 bases between. This CDR3 has 14 residues. CDR3 coding DNA: TGTGCCAGCAGTTTAGACAGGACACAAGAGACCCAGTACTTC. This encodes CASSLDRTQETQYF.

This clone came up a few times. CDR3 nucleotide sequence: TGTGCCAGCAGCTTACTTCGTTCTGGGCGGGCTCGGGAGGAGCAGTTCTTC. Translation gives CASSLLRSGRAREEQFF. This chain connects TRBV11-2 to TRBJ2-1, with D possibly being TRBD2 (6 bases). Trimming shortened V by 2 bases and J by 10 bases, and 24 bases separated the two germline ends. Looked up from germline, CDR1 is SGHAT and CDR2 is FQNNGV. The CDR3 consists of 17 residues.